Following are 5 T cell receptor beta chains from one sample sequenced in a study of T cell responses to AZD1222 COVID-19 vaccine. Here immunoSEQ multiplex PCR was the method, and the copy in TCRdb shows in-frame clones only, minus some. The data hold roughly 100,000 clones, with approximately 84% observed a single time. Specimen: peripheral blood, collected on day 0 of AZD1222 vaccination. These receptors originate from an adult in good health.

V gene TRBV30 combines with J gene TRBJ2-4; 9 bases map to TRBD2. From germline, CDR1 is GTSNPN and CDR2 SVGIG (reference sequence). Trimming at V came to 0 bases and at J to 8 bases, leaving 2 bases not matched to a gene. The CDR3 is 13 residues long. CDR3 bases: TGTGCCTGGAGTGTAATAGCGGGGGACATTCAGTACTTC. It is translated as CAWSVIAGDIQYF.

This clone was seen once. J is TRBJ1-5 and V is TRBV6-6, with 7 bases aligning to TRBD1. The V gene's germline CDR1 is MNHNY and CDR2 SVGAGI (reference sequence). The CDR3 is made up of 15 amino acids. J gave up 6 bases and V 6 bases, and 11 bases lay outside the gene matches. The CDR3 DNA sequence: TGTGCCAGCAGCTGGGGGGAAGGGGGCGGTCAGCCCCAGCATTTT. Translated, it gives CASSWGEGGGQPQHF.

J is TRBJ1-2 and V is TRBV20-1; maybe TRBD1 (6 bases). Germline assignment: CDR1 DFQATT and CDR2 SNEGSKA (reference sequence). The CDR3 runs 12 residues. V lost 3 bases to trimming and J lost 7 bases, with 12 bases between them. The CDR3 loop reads CSASQGTGGYTF. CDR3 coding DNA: TGCAGTGCTAGTCAGGGGACGGGTGGCTACACCTTC.

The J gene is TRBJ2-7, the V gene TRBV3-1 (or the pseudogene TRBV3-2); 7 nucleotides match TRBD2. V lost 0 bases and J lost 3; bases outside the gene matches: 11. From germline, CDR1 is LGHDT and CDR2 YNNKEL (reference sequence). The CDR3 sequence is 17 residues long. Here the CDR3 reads CASSQDRGSTSVYEQYF. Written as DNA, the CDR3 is TGTGCCAGCAGCCAAGATCGGGGAAGCACTAGCGTCTACGAGCAGTACTTC.

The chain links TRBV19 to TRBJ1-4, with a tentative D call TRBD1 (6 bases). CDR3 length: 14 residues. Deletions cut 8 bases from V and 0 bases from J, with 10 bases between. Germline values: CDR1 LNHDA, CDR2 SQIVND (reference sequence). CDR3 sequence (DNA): TGTGCCAGTTCTAGGACAGCAACTAATGAAAAACTGTTTTTT. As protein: CASSRTATNEKLFF.